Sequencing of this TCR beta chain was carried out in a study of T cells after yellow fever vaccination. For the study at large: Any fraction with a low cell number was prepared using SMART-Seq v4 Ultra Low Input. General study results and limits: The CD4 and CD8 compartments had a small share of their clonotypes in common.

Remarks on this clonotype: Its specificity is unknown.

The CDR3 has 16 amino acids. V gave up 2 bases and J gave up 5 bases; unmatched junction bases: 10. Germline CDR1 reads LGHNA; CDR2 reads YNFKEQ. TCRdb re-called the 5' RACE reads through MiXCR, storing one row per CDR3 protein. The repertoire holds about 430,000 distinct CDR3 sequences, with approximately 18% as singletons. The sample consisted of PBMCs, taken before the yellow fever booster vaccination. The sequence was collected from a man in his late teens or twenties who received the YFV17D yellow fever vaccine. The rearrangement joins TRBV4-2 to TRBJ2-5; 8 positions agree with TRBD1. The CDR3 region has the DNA TGTGCCAGCAGCCAAAATGGCAGGGGGCGCGGGGAGACCCAGTACTTC. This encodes CASSQNGRGRGETQYF.